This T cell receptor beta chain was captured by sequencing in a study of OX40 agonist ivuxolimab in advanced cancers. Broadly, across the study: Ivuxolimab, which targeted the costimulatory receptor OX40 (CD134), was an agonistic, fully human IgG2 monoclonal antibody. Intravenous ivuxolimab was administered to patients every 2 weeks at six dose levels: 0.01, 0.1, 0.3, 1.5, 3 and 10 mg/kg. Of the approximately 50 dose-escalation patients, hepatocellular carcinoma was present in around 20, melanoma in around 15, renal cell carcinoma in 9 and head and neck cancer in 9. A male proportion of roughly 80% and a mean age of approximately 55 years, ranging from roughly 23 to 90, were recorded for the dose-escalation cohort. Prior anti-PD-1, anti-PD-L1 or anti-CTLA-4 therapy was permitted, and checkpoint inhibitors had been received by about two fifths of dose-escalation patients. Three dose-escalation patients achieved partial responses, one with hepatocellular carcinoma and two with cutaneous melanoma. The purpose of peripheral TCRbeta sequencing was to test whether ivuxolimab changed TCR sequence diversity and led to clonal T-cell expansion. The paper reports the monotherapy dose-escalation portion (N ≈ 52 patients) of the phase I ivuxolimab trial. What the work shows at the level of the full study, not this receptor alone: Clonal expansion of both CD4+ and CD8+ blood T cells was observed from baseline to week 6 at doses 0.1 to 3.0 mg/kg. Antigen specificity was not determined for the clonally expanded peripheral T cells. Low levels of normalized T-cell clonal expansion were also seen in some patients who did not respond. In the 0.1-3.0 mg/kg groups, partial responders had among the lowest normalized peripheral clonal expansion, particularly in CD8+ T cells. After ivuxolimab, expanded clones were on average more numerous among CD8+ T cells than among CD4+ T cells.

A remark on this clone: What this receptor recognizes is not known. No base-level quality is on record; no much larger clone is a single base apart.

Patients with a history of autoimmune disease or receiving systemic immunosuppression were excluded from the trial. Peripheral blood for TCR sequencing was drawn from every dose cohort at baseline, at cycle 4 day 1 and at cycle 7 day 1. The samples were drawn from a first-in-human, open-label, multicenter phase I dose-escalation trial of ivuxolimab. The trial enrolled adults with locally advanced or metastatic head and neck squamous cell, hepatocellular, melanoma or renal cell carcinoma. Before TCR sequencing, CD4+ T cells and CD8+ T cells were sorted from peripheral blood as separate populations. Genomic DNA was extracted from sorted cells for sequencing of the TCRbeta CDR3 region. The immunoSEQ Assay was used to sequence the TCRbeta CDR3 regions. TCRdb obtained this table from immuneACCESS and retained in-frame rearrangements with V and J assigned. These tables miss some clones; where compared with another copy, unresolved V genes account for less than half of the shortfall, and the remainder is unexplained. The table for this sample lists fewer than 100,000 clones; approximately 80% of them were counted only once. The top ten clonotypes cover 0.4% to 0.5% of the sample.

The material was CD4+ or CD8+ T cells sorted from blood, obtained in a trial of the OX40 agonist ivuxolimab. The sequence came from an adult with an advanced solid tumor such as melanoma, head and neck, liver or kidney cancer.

The CDR3 region: CASSYDRVAQPQHF. The DNA sequence is as follows: TGTGCCAGCAGCTACGACAGGGTGGCTCAGCCCCAGCATTTT. The chain is encoded by TRBV6-5 joined to TRBJ1-5, with 7 central nucleotides matching TRBD1. V ends up 6 bases short and J 6 bases short, with an unmatched junction base count of 8. Measured from the cysteine to the phenylalanine, the CDR3 is 14 residues long. Solely the CDR3 DNA is kept, with 42 bases framed from the first base. CDR1 and CDR2 are read off the germline V gene as MNHEY and SVGAGI.